This TCR beta chain was captured in a study of molecular identifiers for immune sequencing clone quantification. V dropped 1 base and J dropped 4 bases, with 14 bases sitting between them. Looked up from germline, CDR1 is SEHNR and CDR2 is FQNEAQ (reference sequence). This CDR3 region has 15 residues. The sorting of naive CD8 T cells used the CD8+CD4-CCR7+CD45RA+ phenotype. Previously described methods and listed TCR primers were used for bulk TCR libraries. TCRdb called the PCR reads again in MiXCR, with one record for every CDR3 protein. The sample shows 85,000 to 130,000 distinct CDR3 sequences, roughly 38% of them seen only once.

The chain uses TRBV7-9 and TRBJ2-7, with no clear D. The source material was naive CD8+ T cells from blood, with Jurkat cell RNA spiked in. Subset defined: FACS-sorted CD8+CD4-CCR7+CD45RA+ naive T cells. This clonotype was obtained from a human donor in good health. Some libraries in this study had Jurkat cell RNA spiked in. The CDR3 protein is CASSLEGSGNYEQYF. Written as DNA, the CDR3 is TGTGCCAGCAGCTTAGAAGGGTCCGGTAATTACGAGCAGTACTTC.